A selection of T cell receptor beta chains follows, all from one sample in a study of blood T cell repertoires in COVID-19. Produced via immunoSEQ multiplex PCR; TCRdb's table is partial and in-frame only. Counted here are a few hundred thousand clones, roughly 87% occurring once; the ten biggest clones make up roughly 2%. The sequenced sample consisted of peripheral blood. All receptors derive from a woman between 45 and 65 years old who had recovered from COVID-19. The CDR3 runs from the conserved cysteine through the conserved F or W. The D gene is left open where the match is weak. Not all rows give a size; the values are once, few, many and, for expanded clones, a class.

>-|-|TRBV15|TRBJ2-7
TGTGCCACCAGCAGAACTTCAGGGCTACCCGAGCAGTACTTC
CATSRTSGLPEQYF
>TRBD2|once|TRBV7-2|TRBJ2-3
TGTGCCAGCAGCTTATATAGCGGGCGCACAGATACGCAGTATTTT
CASSLYSGRTDTQYF
>-|-|TRBV28|TRBJ2-7
TGTGCCAGCAGTGCGTTCTACGAGCAGTACTTC
CASSAFYEQYF
>-|-|TRBV30|TRBJ1-6
TGTGCCTGGACTATTGGTGCCAATTCACCCCTCCACTTT
CAWTIGANSPLHF
>TRBD2|-|TRBV5-1|TRBJ2-1
TGCGCCAGCAGCCCGGTCGGGGCGGGGGGGCCTCGGAATGAGCAGTTCTTC
CASSPVGAGGPRNEQFF
>TRBD1|-|TRBV28|TRBJ2-7
TGTGCCAGCAGTCCTCTCACCCGGGACAGAGGGTACGAGCAGTACTTC
CASSPLTRDRGYEQYF
>-|-|TRBV7-3|TRBJ2-6
TGTGCCAGCAGCTTAATTCAGGGGTCTGGGGCCAACGTCCTGACTTTC
CASSLIQGSGANVLTF
>-|-|TRBV7-8|TRBJ2-7
TGTGCCAGCAGTCGGCGGGACCCCCACGAGCAGTACTTC
CASSRRDPHEQYF
>TRBD2|-|TRBV5-1|TRBJ2-7
TGCGCCAGCAGCGTAGCGGGGGGGCCGGTCGAGCAGTACTTC
CASSVAGGPVEQYF
>TRBD2|-|TRBV4-2|TRBJ2-7
TGTGCCAGCAGCCGGCGACTAGCGGGGGCGTACGAGCAGTACTTC
CASSRRLAGAYEQYF
>TRBD2|-|TRBV6-2/TRBV6-3|TRBJ2-7
TGTGCCAGCAGTTGGACTAGCGGGGCCTACGAGCAGTACTTC
CASSWTSGAYEQYF
>-|-|TRBV18|TRBJ1-1
TGTGCCAGCTCCCGGCAAGGGGGGACTATGAACACTGAAGCTTTCTTT
CASSRQGGTMNTEAFF
>-|-|TRBV19|TRBJ2-7
TGTGCCAGTAGTATAGCCTCTTCCTACGAGCAGTACTTC
CASSIASSYEQYF
>-|-|TRBV5-1|TRBJ2-6
TGCGCCAGCAGCTTGTATCCTTCTGGGGCCAACGTCCTGACTTTC
CASSLYPSGANVLTF
>TRBD2|-|TRBV5-1|TRBJ2-3
TGCGCCAGCAGCTTATCCGCGGGAGGGGTTGCAGATACGCAGTATTTT
CASSLSAGGVADTQYF
>-|once|TRBV18|TRBJ1-6
TGTGCCAGCTCACCCGATAGCTATAATTCACCCCTCCACTTT
CASSPDSYNSPLHF
>-|-|TRBV7-9|TRBJ1-5
TGTGCCAGCAGCTTAGATCTTCCGCCCCAGCATTTT
CASSLDLPPQHF
>TRBD1|once|TRBV29-1|TRBJ1-1
TGCAGCGTCCACAGGGGGAGAGGGCTCATGAACACTGAAGCTTTCTTT
CSVHRGRGLMNTEAFF
>TRBD1|-|TRBV5-1|TRBJ1-1
TGCGCCAGCAGCTTGGAGGTCGGGACAGGGGGCACTGAAGCTTTCTTT
CASSLEVGTGGTEAFF
>-|-|TRBV7-8|TRBJ1-4
TGTGCCAGCAGCCCCTGGACAAGAACTAATGAAAAACTGTTTTTT
CASSPWTRTNEKLFF
>TRBD1|-|TRBV9|TRBJ2-1
TGTGCCAGCAGCGTAGGGAACAGGGGGCGTGAGCAGTTCTTC
CASSVGNRGREQFF
>-|-|TRBV2|TRBJ1-4
TGTGCCAGCAGTGTTCAGGAGGGGGAAAAACTGTTTTTT
CASSVQEGEKLFF
>-|-|TRBV5-4|TRBJ1-1
TGTGCCAGCAGAGAACAAGTGAACACTGAAGCTTTCTTT
CASREQVNTEAFF
>-|once|TRBV5-1|TRBJ2-7
TGCGCCAGCAGCTTAGGTAAGGGGTACGAGCAGTACTTC
CASSLGKGYEQYF
>TRBD2|-|TRBV19|TRBJ2-1
TGTGCCAGTAGTTTATCCGGGACTAGCTTTTACAATGAGCAGTTCTTC
CASSLSGTSFYNEQFF
>TRBD1|-|TRBV2|TRBJ1-2
TGTGCCAGCAGAGAGGGGACAGGCGGCTACACCTTC
CASREGTGGYTF
>TRBD2|-|TRBV7-8|TRBJ2-7
TGTGCCAGCAGCTTGCTAGCGGATTTATCCTACGAGCAGTACTTC
CASSLLADLSYEQYF
>-|-|TRBV9|TRBJ2-5
TGTGCCAGCAACGCGGGGCAAGGAGAGACCCAGTACTTC
CASNAGQGETQYF
>-|-|TRBV14|TRBJ2-5
TGTGCCAGCAGCCAAGATTTTGCGGCGTACCAAGAGACCCAGTACTTC
CASSQDFAAYQETQYF
>-|-|TRBV6-5|TRBJ1-2
TGTGCCAGCGGACAGCCTAACTATGGCTACACCTTC
CASGQPNYGYTF